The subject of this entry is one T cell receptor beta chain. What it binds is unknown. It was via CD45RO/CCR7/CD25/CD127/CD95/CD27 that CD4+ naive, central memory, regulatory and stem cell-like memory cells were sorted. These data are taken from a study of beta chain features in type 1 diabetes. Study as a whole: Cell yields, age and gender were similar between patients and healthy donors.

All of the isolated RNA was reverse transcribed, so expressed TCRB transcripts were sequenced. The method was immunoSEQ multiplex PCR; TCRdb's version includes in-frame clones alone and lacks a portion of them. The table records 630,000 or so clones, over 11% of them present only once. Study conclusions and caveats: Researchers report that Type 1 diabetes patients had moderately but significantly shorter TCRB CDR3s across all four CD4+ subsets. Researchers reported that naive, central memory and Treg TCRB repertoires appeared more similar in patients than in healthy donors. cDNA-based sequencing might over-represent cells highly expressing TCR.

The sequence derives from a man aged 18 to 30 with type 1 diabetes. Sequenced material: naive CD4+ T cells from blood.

CDR3 sequence: CASSYGFSGANVLTF. DNA for the CDR3: TGTGCCAGCAGTTATGGCTTCTCTGGGGCCAACGTCCTGACTTTC. The chain uses TRBV6-5 and TRBJ2-6; D is uncertain. The germline V and J ends were trimmed by 3 bases and 0 bases, with 6 bases remaining between them. Germline values: CDR1 MNHEY, CDR2 SVGAGI. There are 15 residues in the CDR3.